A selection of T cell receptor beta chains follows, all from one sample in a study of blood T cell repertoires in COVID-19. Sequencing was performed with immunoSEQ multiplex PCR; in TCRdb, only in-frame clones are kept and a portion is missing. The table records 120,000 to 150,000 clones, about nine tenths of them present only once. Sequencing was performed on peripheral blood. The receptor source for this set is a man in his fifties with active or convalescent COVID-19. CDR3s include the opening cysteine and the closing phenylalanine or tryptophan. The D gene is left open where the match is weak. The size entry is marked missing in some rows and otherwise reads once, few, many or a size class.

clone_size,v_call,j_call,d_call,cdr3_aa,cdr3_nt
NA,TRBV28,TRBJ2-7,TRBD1,CASSSGTVNDYEQYF,TGTGCCAGCAGTTCTGGGACAGTAAATGACTACGAGCAGTACTTC
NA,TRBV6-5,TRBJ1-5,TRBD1,CASRGQGGTQPQHF,TGTGCCAGCAGGGGACAGGGGGGGACTCAGCCCCAGCATTTT
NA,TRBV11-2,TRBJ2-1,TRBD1,CASSLAQGFYNEQFF,TGTGCCAGCAGCTTAGCACAGGGGTTCTACAATGAGCAGTTCTTC
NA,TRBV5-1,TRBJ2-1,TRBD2,CASSLLAGGPNEQFF,TGCGCCAGCAGCTTACTAGCGGGAGGGCCGAATGAGCAGTTCTTC
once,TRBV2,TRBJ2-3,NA,CASNLIRGSTDTQYF,TGTGCCAGCAACCTAATCAGGGGAAGCACAGATACGCAGTATTTT
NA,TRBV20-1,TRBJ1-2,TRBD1,CSAGQDRYTF,TGCAGTGCTGGACAGGACCGCTACACCTTC
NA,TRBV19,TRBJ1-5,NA,CASSIKGGNQPQHF,TGTGCCAGTAGTATTAAGGGAGGCAATCAGCCCCAGCATTTT
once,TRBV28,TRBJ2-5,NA,CASSLANEETQYF,TGTGCCAGCAGCCTAGCGAATGAAGAGACCCAGTACTTC
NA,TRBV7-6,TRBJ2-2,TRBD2,CASSLPWGQGTSGRVGELFF,TGTGCCAGCAGCCTACCCTGGGGACAGGGAACTAGCGGGAGAGTGGGGGAGCTGTTTTTT
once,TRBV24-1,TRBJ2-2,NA,CATGGAGTGELFF,TGTGCCACCGGGGGGGCTGGTACCGGGGAGCTGTTTTTT
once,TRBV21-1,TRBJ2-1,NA,CASSSQPGLAEYNEQFF,TGTGCCAGCAGCAGCCAACCGGGACTAGCGGAGTACAATGAGCAGTTCTTC
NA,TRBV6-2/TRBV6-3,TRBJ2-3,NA,CASSYSGRWDTQYF,TGTGCCAGCAGTTACTCTGGGAGGTGGGATACGCAGTATTTT
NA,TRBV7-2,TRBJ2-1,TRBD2,CASSLEGLAGTNEQFF,TGTGCCAGCAGCTTAGAGGGACTAGCGGGTACCAATGAGCAGTTCTTC
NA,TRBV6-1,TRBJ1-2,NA,CASSELGRIYGYTF,TGTGCCAGCAGTGAGCTCGGGAGGATCTATGGCTACACCTTC
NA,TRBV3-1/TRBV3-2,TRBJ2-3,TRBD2,CASSQVPSGRASDTQYF,TGTGCCAGCAGCCAAGTCCCCAGCGGGAGGGCCTCAGATACGCAGTATTTT
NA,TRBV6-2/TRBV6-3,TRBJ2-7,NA,CASSYYVGLEQYF,TGTGCCAGCAGTTACTATGTGGGGCTGGAGCAGTACTTC
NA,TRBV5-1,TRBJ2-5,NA,CASSFRLAGETQYF,TGCGCCAGCAGCTTCCGTCTAGCCGGGGAGACCCAGTACTTC
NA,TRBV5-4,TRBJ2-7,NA,CASSLAGVYEQYF,TGTGCCAGCAGCTTGGCAGGGGTCTACGAGCAGTACTTC
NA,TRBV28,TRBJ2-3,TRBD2,CASNLAGVVDTQYF,TGTGCCAGCAACCTTGCGGGAGTCGTAGATACGCAGTATTTT
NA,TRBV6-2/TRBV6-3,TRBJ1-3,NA,CASSITGIAGNTIYF,TGTGCCAGCAGCATTACAGGGATCGCTGGAAACACCATATATTTT
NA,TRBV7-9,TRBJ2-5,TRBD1,CASSLEGAGGMETQYF,TGTGCCAGCAGCTTAGAAGGGGCAGGGGGTATGGAGACCCAGTACTTC
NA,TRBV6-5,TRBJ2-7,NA,CASSRMGSEQYF,TGTGCCAGCTCCAGGATGGGTTCCGAGCAGTACTTC
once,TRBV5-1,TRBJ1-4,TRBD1,CASSSGTGGVEKLFF,TGCGCCAGCAGCTCCGGGACAGGGGGAGTTGAAAAACTGTTTTTT
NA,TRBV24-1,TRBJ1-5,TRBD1,CATRGQGMEQPQHF,TGTGCCACCAGGGGACAGGGTATGGAGCAGCCCCAGCATTTT
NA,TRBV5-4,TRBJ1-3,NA,CASSLTGMRSGNTIYF,TGTGCCAGCAGCCTTACCGGGATGCGTTCTGGAAACACCATATATTTT
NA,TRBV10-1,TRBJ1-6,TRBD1,CASSDTGVNSPLHF,TGCGCCAGCAGTGATACAGGGGTGAACTCACCCCTCCACTTT